This T cell receptor beta chain comes out of a study of blood T cells in healthy people across ages. Overall study: About one barcoded TCR beta cDNA was captured per two T cells.

Alongside a J-beta primer mix, a sample-barcoded 5' primer served in a second PCR lasting roughly 6 to 11 cycles. TCRdb reprocessed the 5' RACE reads with MiXCR, giving one entry per CDR3 protein. The data hold about 810,000 distinct CDR3 sequences, with around 34% observed a single time. CDR3 length: 14 residues. The germline CDR1 and CDR2 sequences are SQVTM and ANQGSEA. The V end lost 6 bases, the J end lost 3 bases, and 14 bases lay between the germline ends. This receptor was taken from a man aged 18 to 30 in good health. Sample: blood. This sequence joins TRBV29-1 and TRBJ2-2, with D possibly TRBD1 on 5 matching bases. In nucleotides, the CDR3 is TGCAGCGTAGGGGTACTGCCGGACACCGGGGAGCTGTTTTTT. Its translation: CSVGVLPDTGELFF.